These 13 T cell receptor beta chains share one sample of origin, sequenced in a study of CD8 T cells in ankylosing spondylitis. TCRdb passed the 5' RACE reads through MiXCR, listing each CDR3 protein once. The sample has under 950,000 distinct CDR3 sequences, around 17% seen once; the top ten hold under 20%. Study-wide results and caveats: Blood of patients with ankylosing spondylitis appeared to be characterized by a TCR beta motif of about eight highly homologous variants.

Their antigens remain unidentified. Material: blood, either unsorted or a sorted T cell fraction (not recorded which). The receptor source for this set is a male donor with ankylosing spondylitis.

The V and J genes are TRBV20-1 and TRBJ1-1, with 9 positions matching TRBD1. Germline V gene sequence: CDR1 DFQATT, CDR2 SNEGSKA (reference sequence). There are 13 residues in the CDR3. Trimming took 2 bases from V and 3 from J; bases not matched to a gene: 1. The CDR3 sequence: CSARWDRDTEAFF. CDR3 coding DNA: TGCAGTGCTAGATGGGACAGGGACACTGAAGCTTTCTTT.

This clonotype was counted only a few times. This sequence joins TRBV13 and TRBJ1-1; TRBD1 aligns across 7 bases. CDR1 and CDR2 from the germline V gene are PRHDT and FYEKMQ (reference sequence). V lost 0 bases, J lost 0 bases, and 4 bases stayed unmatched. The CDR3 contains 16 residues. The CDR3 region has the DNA TGTGCCAGCAGCTTAGGACAGGGGCGCATGAACACTGAAGCTTTCTTT. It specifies CASSLGQGRMNTEAFF.

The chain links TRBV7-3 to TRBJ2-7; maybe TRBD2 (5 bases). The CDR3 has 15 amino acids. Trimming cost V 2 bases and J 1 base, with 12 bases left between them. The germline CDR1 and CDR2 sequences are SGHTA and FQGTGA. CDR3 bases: TGTGCCAGCAGCTTATCCCCCACGGGATCCTACGAGCAGTACTTC. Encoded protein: CASSLSPTGSYEQYF.

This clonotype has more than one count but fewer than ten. The CDR3 region is CAISEGEGTGNQPQHF. The CDR3 region has the DNA TGTGCCATCAGTGAGGGTGAAGGTACAGGCAATCAGCCCCAGCATTTT. The genes are TRBV10-3 and TRBJ1-5; D remains unclear. Trimming removed 2 bases at V and 2 bases at J, with 13 bases between. This CDR3 contains 16 residues. The germline V gene encodes CDR1 ENHRY and CDR2 SYGVKD.

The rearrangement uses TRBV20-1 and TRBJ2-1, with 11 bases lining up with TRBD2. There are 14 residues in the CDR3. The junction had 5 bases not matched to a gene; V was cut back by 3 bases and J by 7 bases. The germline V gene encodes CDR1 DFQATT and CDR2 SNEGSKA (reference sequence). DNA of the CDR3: TGCAGTGCTAGTTCGGCTAGCGGGGGGAATGAGCAGTTCTTC. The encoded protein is CSASSASGGNEQFF.

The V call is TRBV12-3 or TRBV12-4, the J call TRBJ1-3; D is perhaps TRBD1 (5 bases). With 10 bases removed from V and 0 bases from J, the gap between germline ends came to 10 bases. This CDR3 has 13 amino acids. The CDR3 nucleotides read TGTGCCACCAGACAGAGCTCTGGAAACACCATATATTTT. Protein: CATRQSSGNTIYF.

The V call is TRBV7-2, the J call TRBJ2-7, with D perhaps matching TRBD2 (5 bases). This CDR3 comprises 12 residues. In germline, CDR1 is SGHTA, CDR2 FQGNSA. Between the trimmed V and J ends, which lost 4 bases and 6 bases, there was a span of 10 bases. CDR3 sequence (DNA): TGTGCCAGCAGCTCAACTAGTTCCGAGCAGTACTTC. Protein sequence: CASSSTSSEQYF.

In nucleotides, the CDR3 is TGTGCCAGCAGTCGACCTACTAACAGGGACGCTGGGGCCAACGTCCTGACTTTC. Its protein is CASSRPTNRDAGANVLTF. The rearrangement links TRBV2 to TRBJ2-6; TRBD1 is a possible D gene (6 bases). This CDR3 is built from 18 residues. CDR1 and CDR2 from the germline V gene are SNHLY and FYNNEI. V lost 5 bases and J 2 bases, leaving 19 bases between the germline ends.

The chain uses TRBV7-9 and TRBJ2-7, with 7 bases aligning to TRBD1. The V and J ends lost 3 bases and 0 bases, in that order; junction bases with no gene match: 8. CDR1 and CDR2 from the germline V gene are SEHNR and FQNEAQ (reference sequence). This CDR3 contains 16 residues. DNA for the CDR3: TGTGCCAGCAGCTTTTGGGACAGTCCCAGCTCCTACGAGCAGTACTTC. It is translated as CASSFWDSPSSYEQYF.

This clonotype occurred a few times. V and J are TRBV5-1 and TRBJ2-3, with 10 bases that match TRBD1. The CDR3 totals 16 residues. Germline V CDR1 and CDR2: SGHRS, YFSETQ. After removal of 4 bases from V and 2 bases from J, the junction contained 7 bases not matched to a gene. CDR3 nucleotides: TGCGCCAGCAGCCTAGGGACAGGGGCGCACACAGATACGCAGTATTTT. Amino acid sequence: CASSLGTGAHTDTQYF.

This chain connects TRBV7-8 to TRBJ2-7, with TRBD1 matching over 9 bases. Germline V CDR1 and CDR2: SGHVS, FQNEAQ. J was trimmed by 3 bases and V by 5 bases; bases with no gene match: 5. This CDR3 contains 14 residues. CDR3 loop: CASSGRDRDYEQYF. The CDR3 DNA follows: TGTGCCAGCAGCGGAAGGGACAGGGACTACGAGCAGTACTTC.

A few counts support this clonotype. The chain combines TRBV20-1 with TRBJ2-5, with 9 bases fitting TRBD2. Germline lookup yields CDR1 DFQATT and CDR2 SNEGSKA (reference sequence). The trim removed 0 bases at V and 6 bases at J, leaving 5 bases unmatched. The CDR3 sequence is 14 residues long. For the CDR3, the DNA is TGCAGTGCTAGAGATGGTAGCGGGAGAAAGACCCAGTACTTC. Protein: CSARDGSGRKTQYF.

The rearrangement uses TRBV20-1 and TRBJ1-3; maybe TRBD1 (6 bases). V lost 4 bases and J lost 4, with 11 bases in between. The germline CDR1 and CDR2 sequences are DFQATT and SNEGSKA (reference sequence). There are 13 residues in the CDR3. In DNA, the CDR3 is TGCAGTGCTACAACAGGGAAAGGAAACACCATATATTTT. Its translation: CSATTGKGNTIYF.